Below are 21 T cell receptor beta chains sequenced from a single sample in a study of T-cell reconstitution after alpha-beta-depleted transplantation in children. The authors prepared the TCRbeta library with unique molecular identifiers. TCRdb processed the PCR reads anew with MiXCR; each CDR3 protein has one entry. The data show approximately 400,000 distinct CDR3 sequences, about a tenth seen once. Source: PBMCs from the stem cell graft donor, taken from the stem cell graft. These receptor sequences come from a human donor who donated a stem cell graft to a child with acute myeloid leukemia.

This chain joins TRBV6-2 or TRBV6-3 and TRBJ2-1, with a weak D call TRBD1 (6 bases). Trimming removed 5 bases from V and 3 bases from J, with 14 bases in between. Germline loops: CDR1 MNHEY, CDR2 SVGEGT. This CDR3 spans 15 amino acids. The DNA for the CDR3 is TGTGCCAGCAGTGCACAGGGACCTCACTACAATGAGCAGTTCTTC. Translating it yields CASSAQGPHYNEQFF.

This clonotype has a count of ten or more. The V call is TRBV12-3 or TRBV12-4, the J call TRBJ2-5; 11 nucleotides align to TRBD2. The CDR3 extends over 17 amino acids. Germline trimming cut 0 bases from V and 4 bases from J; bases unmatched to any gene: 7. The CDR3 loop is CASSLAQGSGRAETQYF. CDR3 coding DNA: TGTGCCAGCAGTTTAGCGCAAGGTAGCGGGAGGGCAGAGACCCAGTACTTC.

The CDR3 spells CASSSSGVSRETQYF. The CDR3 DNA reads TGTGCCAGCAGCTCGTCGGGAGTATCAAGGGAGACCCAGTACTTC. The chain recombines TRBV7-2 with TRBJ2-5; maybe TRBD2 (6 bases). The CDR3 extends over 15 amino acids. V was cut by 4 bases and J by 5 bases, with 17 bases left in between. Germline V CDR1 and CDR2: SGHTA, FQGNSA.

In this sample, this clonotype turned up a few times. This sequence joins TRBV21-1 and TRBJ2-3; TRBD2 reflects the table's D call only, with no check against the DNA. TRBV21-1 is noted as a pseudogene. This CDR3 contains 19 residues. CDR3 nucleotides: TGTGCCAGCAGCACCCAGGGACTAGCGGGAGGGCCGTTTACAGATACGCAGTATTTT. Amino acids: CASSTQGLAGGPFTDTQYF.

The table lists this clonotype with many counts. The chain combines TRBV5-1 with TRBJ1-1; D uncertain. Deletions cut 6 bases from V and 5 bases from J, with 20 bases between. Germline V lookup: CDR1 SGHRS, CDR2 YFSETQ. The CDR3 is 15 residues long. The CDR3 nucleotides are TGCGCCAGCAAGGAGGGAGGGCTGGAAGGAACTGAAGCTTTCTTT. Protein: CASKEGGLEGTEAFF.

Here the CDR3 DNA reads TGCAGCGCCATCGGGGGGACCGGGGAGCTGTTTTTT. It translates to CSAIGGTGELFF. The chain couples TRBV29-1 to TRBJ2-2; 7 positions agree with TRBD2. The J segment lost 5 bases and the V segment lost 7 bases, leaving 4 bases of the junction unmatched. The length of the CDR3 is 12 residues. Germline V gene lookup returns CDR1 SQVTM and CDR2 ANQGSEA.

In this sample, this clonotype turned up a few times. This chain connects TRBV20-1 to TRBJ2-7, with TRBD2 matching over 13 bases. The CDR3 has 17 amino acids. Germline V gene lookup returns CDR1 DFQATT and CDR2 SNEGSKA (reference sequence). The V gene end was trimmed by 2 bases and the J gene end by 0 bases; junction bases not matched to a gene: 7. The CDR3 bases are TGCAGTGCTAGACTTACAACTAGCGGGAGGGCCTCCTACGAGCAGTACTTC. Its protein is CSARLTTSGRASYEQYF.

This chain uses TRBV2 with TRBJ2-1; a weak D match, TRBD2 (6 bases). The CDR3 has 15 amino acids. Germline CDR1 SNHLY, CDR2 FYNNEI. The ends were cut back, 6 bases at V and 7 bases at J, with 19 bases in the middle. CDR3 residues: CASRPLRGAGNEQFF. The CDR3 bases are TGTGCCAGCAGGCCTCTGCGCGGGGCCGGGAATGAGCAGTTCTTC. The complete variable domain, with remaining parts taken from reference TRBV2 and TRBJ2-1, reads EPEVTQTPSHQVTQMGQEVILRCVPISNHLYFYWYRQILGQKVEFLVSFYNNEISEKSEIFDDQFSVERPDGSNFTLKIRSTKLEDSAMYFCASRPLRGAGNEQFFGPGTRLTVL.

The chain couples TRBV5-1 to TRBJ2-3, with D maybe TRBD2 (5 bases). This CDR3 has 14 residues. Germline V CDR1 and CDR2: SGHRS, YFSETQ. The ends were cut back, 4 bases at V and 3 bases at J, with 12 bases in the middle. The CDR3 is CASSHIGVTDTQYF. The DNA for the CDR3 is TGCGCCAGCAGCCACATCGGGGTTACAGATACGCAGTATTTT.

The CDR3 nucleotides are TGCGCCAGCAGGACAGGGTCTGAAGCTTTCTTT. This translates into CASRTGSEAFF. The chain couples TRBV5-1 to TRBJ1-1; 7 bases agree with TRBD1. The CDR3 runs to 11 residues. The V segment lost 5 bases and the J segment 6 bases; nucleotides outside the gene matches: 1. CDR1 is SGHRS and CDR2 is YFSETQ in the germline V gene.

The CDR3 DNA sequence: TGTGCCAGCAGCGAGACAGTACCTGGGGGGCCCTACACCGGGGAGCTGTTTTTT. This encodes CASSETVPGGPYTGELFF. This chain links TRBV11-1 with TRBJ2-2, with D possibly being TRBD1 or TRBD2 (6 bases each). The CDR3 covers 18 residues. The ends were cut back, 5 bases at V and 3 bases at J, with 22 bases in the middle. Germline-derived CDR1 and CDR2 are SGHAT and FQDESV (reference sequence).

The chain combines TRBV27 with TRBJ2-2; the match to TRBD1 covers 7 bases. Germline CDR1 reads MNHEY; CDR2 reads SMNVEV (reference sequence). Trimming at V came to 6 bases and at J to 1 base, leaving 5 bases not matched to a gene. This CDR3 comprises 15 residues. The CDR3 sequence: CASSITGVNTGELFF. CDR3 in DNA: TGTGCCAGCAGCATCACAGGGGTGAACACCGGGGAGCTGTTTTTT.

This clonotype has a handful of counts. One end of the junction does not line up with germline, which may come from a read error. The V gene is TRBV11-2, the J gene TRBJ1-4; perhaps TRBD1 as D (5 bases). The CDR3 is 14 residues long. Germline CDR1 reads SGHAT; CDR2 reads FQNNGV. The CDR3 is CASSFTGTTEKLFF. The CDR3 DNA is TGTGCCAGCAGCTTTACTGGGACTACTGAAAAACTGTTTTTT.

The chain links TRBV5-1 to TRBJ2-2; 8 nucleotides line up with TRBD1. V dropped 4 bases and J dropped 6; count of bases not matched to a gene: 5. The CDR3 runs to 14 residues. Germline lookup yields CDR1 SGHRS and CDR2 YFSETQ. The CDR3 region has the DNA TGCGCCAGCAGCAAGGACAGGGCGGCCGGGGAGCTGTTTTTT. It specifies CASSKDRAAGELFF. The full variable domain, its missing parts supplied by reference TRBV5-1 and TRBJ2-2, is KAGVTQTPRYLIKTRGQQVTLSCSPISGHRSVSWYQQTPGQGLQFLFEYFSETQRNKGNFPGRFSGRQFSNSRSEMNVSTLELGDSALYLCASSKDRAAGELFFGEGSRLTVL.

This clonotype came up many times. The J gene is TRBJ2-3, the V gene TRBV24-1; 13 positions agree with TRBD2. The CDR3 totals 18 residues. Trimming at V came to 4 bases and at J to 3 bases, leaving 9 bases not matched to a gene. CDR1 and CDR2 from the germline V gene are KGHDR and SFDVKD. In nucleotides, the CDR3 is TGTGCCACCAGTGACCCTACCGGGACTAGCGGGATGACAGATACGCAGTATTTT. This translates into CATSDPTGTSGMTDTQYF.

This clonotype was counted a few times. The rearrangement links TRBV12-3 or TRBV12-4 to TRBJ1-2; D is perhaps TRBD1 (6 bases). Trimming shortened V by 7 bases and J by 3 bases, and 18 bases separated the two germline ends. This CDR3 contains 15 residues. The CDR3, as DNA: TGTGCCAGCACACGGGGAAACAGGGCCCACTATGGCTACACCTTC. This sequence encodes CASTRGNRAHYGYTF.

The chain carries TRBV6-2 or TRBV6-3 and TRBJ2-3, with 8 nucleotides matching TRBD2. The CDR3 sequence is 13 residues long. CDR1 and CDR2 from the germline V gene are MNHEY and SVGEGT. The J segment lost 1 base and the V segment lost 10 bases, leaving 4 bases of the junction unmatched. The CDR3 DNA reads TGTGCCACACAACTAGCGGGCACAGATACGCAGTATTTT. It codes for CATQLAGTDTQYF.

This clonotype was observed a few times. The chain is built from TRBV6-1 and TRBJ2-7; 13 nucleotides match TRBD2. The CDR3 is made up of 16 amino acids. The germline gives CDR1 MNHNS, CDR2 SASEGT. The V segment lost 10 bases and the J segment 5 bases; nucleotides outside the gene matches: 14. CDR3 loop: CATLPRTSGRGDEQYF. Written as DNA, the CDR3 is TGTGCCACCCTACCTAGGACTAGCGGGAGAGGGGACGAGCAGTACTTC.

This clonotype appeared a few times. V usage is TRBV7-8 and J usage is TRBJ2-2; TRBD2 matches at 13 bases. This CDR3 contains 16 residues. With V trimmed by 4 bases and J by 3 bases, 2 bases remained unmatched. Germline CDR1 is SGHVS and CDR2 is FQNEAQ. The CDR3 nucleotides read TGTGCCAGCAGCTGGACTAGCGGGAGTTACACCGGGGAGCTGTTTTTT. Amino acids: CASSWTSGSYTGELFF. The full variable domain, completed using reference TRBV7-8 and TRBJ2-2, is GAGVSQSPRYKVAKRGQDVALRCDPISGHVSLFWYQQALGQGPEFLTYFQNEAQLDKSGLPSDRFFAERPEGSVSTLKIQRTQQEDSAVYLCASSWTSGSYTGELFFGEGSRLTVL.

This clonotype came up a few times. The chain has TRBV11-2 and TRBJ2-7; no clear D gene. Looked up from germline, CDR1 is SGHAT and CDR2 is FQNNGV. The germline V and J ends were trimmed by 0 bases and 5 bases, with 17 bases remaining between them. CDR3 length: 16 residues. Written as DNA, the CDR3 is TGTGCCAGCAGCTTAGATTCCGGCAGTGGAGTCCACGAGCAGTACTTC. It codes for CASSLDSGSGVHEQYF.

This clonotype was seen more than once but under ten times. This chain uses TRBV20-1 with TRBJ2-3; TRBD2 matches at 14 bases. The junction had 3 bases not matched to a gene; V was cut back by 2 bases and J by 2 bases. This CDR3 comprises 16 residues. Germline CDR1 and CDR2: DFQATT and SNEGSKA (reference sequence). CDR3 sequence: CSARRLAGGDTDTQYF. CDR3 DNA: TGCAGTGCTAGACGACTAGCGGGAGGGGACACAGATACGCAGTATTTT.